What follows are 18 T cell receptor beta chains derived from one specimen sequenced in a study of shared clonotypes between healthy human individuals (dated by TCRdb to about 2020). Library preparation used the immunoSEQ multiplex PCR assay. Imported from immuneACCESS, the table was reduced by TCRdb to in-frame sequences with V and J called. These copies leave out some clones; in studies compared against another copy, an unresolved V gene accounts for under half, and the cause of the remainder is not known. This sample gives roughly 1,800,000 clones in total; about 95% of them show up just once. The top ten clonotypes cover 1% to 1.5% of the sample. CD8 naive samples were obtained by positive selection for CCR7 among CD45RO-negative cells, yielding a CD45RA+CCR7+ population from which TemRA cells were excluded. The sequencing sample was made of naive CD8+ T cells sorted from blood. Read against the paper, the sample's cell subset or site label means: CD45RA+CCR7+. These receptors all stem from a man aged 18 to 35 in good health.

The chain carries TRBV30 and TRBJ2-3; 9 bases align to TRBD1. CDR3 length: 14 residues. CDR1 is GTSNPN and CDR2 is SVGIG in the germline V gene (reference sequence). V gave up 0 bases and J gave up 5 bases; unmatched junction bases: 3. The CDR3 nucleotides read TGTGCCTGGAGTGTACAGGGGGCAGGAGATACGCAGTATTTT. Residues: CAWSVQGAGDTQYF.

This rearrangement joins TRBV5-1 to TRBJ2-1; perhaps TRBD1 as D (6 bases). Germline V gene data show CDR1 as SGHRS and CDR2 as YFSETQ. V lost 0 bases to trimming and J lost 12 bases, with 19 bases between them. This CDR3 has 15 amino acids. This CDR3 is CASSLEGGLGERQFF. The CDR3 nucleotides read TGCGCCAGCAGCTTGGAAGGGGGTCTCGGTGAGAGGCAGTTCTTC.

This clone was observed a single time. This chain connects TRBV5-1 to TRBJ2-7; 9 bases map to TRBD2. The CDR3 contains 15 residues. In germline, CDR1 is SGHRS, CDR2 YFSETQ. With V trimmed by 4 bases and J by 7 bases, 12 bases remained unmatched. In nucleotides, the CDR3 is TGCGCCAGCAGCGCCGGTGAGGCGGGGGGGGAAGAGCAGTACTTC. Amino acids: CASSAGEAGGEEQYF.

The rearrangement joins TRBV19 to TRBJ2-3; weak D call: TRBD2 (6 bases). CDR3 length: 13 residues. Per germline, CDR1 LNHDA and CDR2 SQIVND (reference sequence). The ends were cut back, 7 bases at V and 6 bases at J, with 14 bases in the middle. The CDR3 nucleotides read TGTGCCAGTACTACGGGGGTGGCGGATACGCAGTATTTT. Protein product: CASTTGVADTQYF.

The chain has TRBV11-2 and TRBJ2-5, with D uncertain. Germline-derived CDR1 and CDR2 are SGHAT and FQNNGV. The CDR3 covers 15 residues. Trimming shortened V by 8 bases and J by 1 base, and 17 bases separated the two germline ends. The DNA for the CDR3 is TGTGCCAGCGGAGCACTTTCCAATTCCCAAGAGACCCAGTACTTC. Its translation is CASGALSNSQETQYF. The full variable domain, rest sourced from reference TRBV11-2 and TRBJ2-5, is EAGVAQSPRYKIIEKRQSVAFWCNPISGHATLYWYQQILGQGPKLLIQFQNNGVVDDSQLPKDRFSAERLKGVDSTLKIQPAKLEDSAVYLCASGALSNSQETQYFGPGTRLLVL.

This clone occurred once. The chain uses TRBV10-3 and TRBJ1-5; D gene uncertain. The CDR3 contains 15 residues. Between the trimmed V and J ends, which lost 2 bases and 7 bases, there was a span of 15 bases. Germline values: CDR1 ENHRY, CDR2 SYGVKD. CDR3 in amino acids: CAISEGTSSGQPQHF. CDR3 nucleotides: TGTGCCATCAGTGAGGGCACCTCAAGCGGACAGCCCCAGCATTTT.

The genes are TRBV4-1 and TRBJ1-2; 7 nucleotides match TRBD1. The CDR3 totals 18 residues. Per the germline V gene, CDR1 is MGHRA and CDR2 is YSYEKL. V gave up 0 bases and J gave up 4 bases; unmatched junction bases: 14. The CDR3 nucleotides read TGCGCCAGCAGCCAAGATAGCAAGGGAGGGGGCGCCGGCTATGGCTACACCTTC. Protein sequence: CASSQDSKGGGAGYGYTF.

Notes on this clone: Other DNA variants within this sample encode the same CDR3. The chain combines TRBV4-1 with TRBJ2-5; D is undetermined. The CDR3 has 14 amino acids. The V end lost 3 bases, the J end lost 0 bases, and 8 bases lay between the germline ends. In germline, CDR1 is MGHRA, CDR2 YSYEKL. The CDR3 sequence is CASSQVGDQETQYF. CDR3 coding DNA: TGCGCCAGCAGCCAGGTAGGCGACCAAGAGACCCAGTACTTC.

J is TRBJ2-7 and V is TRBV6-5; 8 positions agree with TRBD1. This CDR3 comprises 16 residues. V trimming: 4 bases; J trimming: 5 bases; junction bases outside the gene matches: 13. Germline V gene lookup returns CDR1 MNHEY and CDR2 SVGAGI. Here the CDR3 reads CASSSHTGGLADEQYF. In nucleotides, the CDR3 is TGTGCCAGCAGTTCCCATACAGGGGGGCTGGCTGACGAGCAGTACTTC.

The chain joins TRBV2 to TRBJ2-2; 11 bases align to TRBD2. This CDR3 has 17 amino acids. V lost 3 bases, J lost 4 bases, and 7 bases stayed unmatched. Germline V gene data show CDR1 as SNHLY and CDR2 as FYNNEI. CDR3 coding DNA: TGTGCCAGCAGTGACCCAGGACTAGCGGGTGTCACCGGGGAGCTGTTTTTT. Translated: CASSDPGLAGVTGELFF.

The chain joins TRBV6-6 to TRBJ2-1; 10 bases fit TRBD2. CDR3 length: 13 residues. J gave up 7 bases and V 4 bases, and 1 base lay outside the gene matches. Germline V lookup: CDR1 MNHNY, CDR2 SVGAGI (reference sequence). The CDR3 coding sequence is TGTGCCAGCAGTTCGACTAGCGGGAATGAGCAGTTCTTC. It yields the protein CASSSTSGNEQFF.

The J gene is TRBJ1-5, the V gene TRBV28, with a possible D match to TRBD1 (5 bases). The V end was cut by 6 bases, the J end by 7 bases, with 16 bases between. The CDR3 is 14 residues long. Germline CDR1 and CDR2: MDHEN and SYDVKM. The CDR3 bases are TGTGCCAGCAGCCGGGACGCCGGGAGGCAGCCCCAGCATTTT. This codes for CASSRDAGRQPQHF.

In DNA, the CDR3 is TGCGCCAGCAGCCCCTTGATGGGCACTGAAGCTTTCTTT. It is translated as CASSPLMGTEAFF. The V call is TRBV4-3, the J call TRBJ1-1; D uncertain. The V gene lost 4 bases and the J gene lost 4 bases, with 10 bases spanning the gap. This CDR3 region has 13 residues. Looked up from germline, CDR1 is LGHNA and CDR2 is YSLEER.

The CDR3 region is CASSLEGIATGELFF. The CDR3 DNA sequence: TGTGCCAGCAGCCTAGAGGGGATTGCAACCGGGGAGCTGTTTTTT. This chain links TRBV7-9 with TRBJ2-2, with D perhaps assigned TRBD1 or TRBD2 (5 bases each). Trimming removed 5 bases from V and 5 bases from J, with 15 bases in between. The CDR3 length is 15 residues. Germline V gives CDR1 SEHNR, CDR2 FQNEAQ (reference sequence).

CDR3 protein: CASSLASQGYNSPLHF. CDR3 bases: TGTGCCAGCAGCTTAGCGTCACAGGGGTATAATTCACCCCTCCACTTT. The genes are TRBV7-8 and TRBJ1-6; 7 nucleotides align to TRBD1. Unmatched junction bases numbered 3, after V lost 0 bases and J lost 4 bases. CDR1 is SGHVS and CDR2 is FQNEAQ in the germline V gene. The CDR3 is made up of 16 amino acids.

The count of this clone is one. This sequence joins TRBV7-9 and TRBJ2-1; TRBD2 might be the D (7 bases). The germline V and J ends were trimmed by 5 bases and 4 bases, with 24 bases remaining between them. Germline V CDR1 and CDR2: SEHNR, FQNEAQ (reference sequence). The CDR3 is made up of 18 amino acids. This chain's CDR3 is CASSVLAEGGFLYNEQFF. The DNA for the CDR3 is TGTGCCAGCAGCGTCCTAGCGGAGGGGGGGTTTCTTTACAATGAGCAGTTCTTC.

In nucleotides, the CDR3 is TGTGCCAGCAGCTTATGGGACGGGACAGCCTACGAGCAGTACTTC. The encoded protein is CASSLWDGTAYEQYF. This chain joins TRBV7-3 and TRBJ2-7; TRBD1 matches at 7 bases. V lost 2 bases, J lost 2 bases, and 6 bases stayed unmatched. The CDR3 has 15 residues. Germline CDR1 reads SGHTA; CDR2 reads FQGTGA.

This rearrangement joins TRBV27 to TRBJ2-7; TRBD2 matches 7 bases. V was clipped by 1 base and J by 2 bases; unmatched bases: 5. The CDR3 is 15 residues long. CDR1 and CDR2 from the germline V gene are MNHEY and SMNVEV (reference sequence). CDR3 coding DNA: TGTGCCAGCAGTTTATTAGCGGGTCCTGCCTACGAGCAGTACTTC. Encoded protein: CASSLLAGPAYEQYF.